This TCR beta chain appears in the sequencing data of a study of T cell responses to AZD1222 COVID-19 vaccine. Whole-study findings and limits: White British people made up most donors, females outnumbered males, and clonal diversity was possibly underestimated.

Concerning this clone: Its target is not known.

Using immunoSEQ multiplex PCR, the repertoire was profiled, and TCRdb retains in-frame clones only, with some absent. The sample has 150,000 or so clones; roughly 91% are singletons. The clonotype comes from an adult in good health. Specimen: peripheral blood, collected on day 0 of AZD1222 vaccination.

The CDR3 DNA is TGTGCCAGCAGCCAGACAGGGGGAGAAAAACTGTTTTTT. Encoded protein: CASSQTGGEKLFF. The chain is built from TRBV7-3 and TRBJ1-4; 9 bases match TRBD1. Germline V CDR1 and CDR2: SGHTA, FQGTGA. This CDR3 contains 13 residues. Trimming took 5 bases from V and 8 from J; bases not matched to a gene: 3.